The 32 T cell receptor beta chains below come from one sample, sequenced in a study of cytomegalovirus exposure and HLA in healthy donors (dated by TCRdb to the late 2010s). The receptor library was made with the immunoSEQ multiplex PCR assay. A mixture of 60 forward primers for TCR Vbeta segments and 13 reverse primers for TCR Jbeta segments was used in the multiplex PCR. TCRdb provides this immuneACCESS table in a form limited to in-frame rearrangements. Some clones are lacking; in checked studies, under half of them reflect an unresolved V gene, and why the rest are absent is not known. The sample contains roughly 130,000 clones, 79% of them found a single time. The ten top clones hold roughly 2% of the sample. Sequenced input: PBMCs. The source of these receptors is a man aged 18 to 29 in good health and CMV-seronegative.

The chain employs TRBV5-4 and TRBJ2-7, with D possibly matching TRBD2 (6 bases). Deletions cut 4 bases from V and 0 bases from J, with 11 bases between. Germline CDR1 reads SGHNT; CDR2 reads YYREEE (reference sequence). There are 14 residues in the CDR3. CDR3 residues: CASSIDGSSYEQYV. The CDR3 region has the DNA TGTGCCAGCAGCATCGACGGGAGCTCCTACGAGCAGTACGTC.

This clone was detected only a few times. V usage is TRBV7-8 and J usage is TRBJ1-1; tentative D call: TRBD1 (5 bases). V lost 5 bases and J 0 bases, leaving 16 bases between the germline ends. CDR1 and CDR2 (germline): SGHVS, FQNEAQ. This CDR3 is 16 amino acids long. The CDR3 bases are TGTGCCAGCAGCCACAGACAGCTTATGATGAACACTGAAGCTTTCTTT. Translation gives CASSHRQLMMNTEAFF.

The J gene is TRBJ2-1, the V gene TRBV28; 11 bases agree with TRBD2. The CDR3 consists of 14 residues. The V gene end was trimmed by 6 bases and the J gene end by 6 bases; junction bases not matched to a gene: 4. Germline CDR1 and CDR2: MDHEN and SYDVKM. DNA of the CDR3: TGTGCCAGCAGAGCGGGACTAGCGGCCAATGAGCAGTTCTTC. This codes for CASRAGLAANEQFF.

This clone has a handful of counts. The chain is built from TRBV27 and TRBJ2-7, with 8 bases fitting TRBD1. The CDR3 is 18 amino acids. After removal of 4 bases from V and 0 bases from J, the junction contained 14 bases not matched to a gene. Germline V gene data show CDR1 as MNHEY and CDR2 as SMNVEV (reference sequence). CDR3 DNA sequence: TGTGCCAGCAGTTATCAGGGGGCGGCCACGGGTAGCTCCTACGAGCAGTACTTC. It translates to CASSYQGAATGSSYEQYF.

V gene TRBV30 combines with J gene TRBJ1-2; tentative D call: TRBD1 (6 bases). Deletions cut 3 bases from V and 8 bases from J, with 16 bases between. Looked up from germline, CDR1 is GTSNPN and CDR2 is SVGIG (reference sequence). This CDR3 contains 13 residues. The CDR3 reads CAWSRTEEEGYTF. The CDR3 bases are TGTGCCTGGAGCAGGACAGAGGAGGAGGGCTACACCTTC.

This sequence joins TRBV7-3 and TRBJ2-1; the D gene is possibly TRBD2 (6 bases). The germline gives CDR1 SGHTA, CDR2 FQGTGA. V was trimmed by 5 bases and J by 0 bases, leaving 14 bases between them. CDR3 length: 16 residues. The CDR3 reads CASSAAGGISYNEQFF. For the CDR3, the DNA is TGTGCCAGCAGCGCCGCCGGCGGGATCTCCTACAATGAGCAGTTCTTC.

This rearrangement joins TRBV5-4 to TRBJ2-3, with 10 bases that match TRBD2. Trimming at V came to 2 bases and at J to 0 bases, leaving 6 bases not matched to a gene. This CDR3 spans 17 amino acids. Looked up from germline, CDR1 is SGHNT and CDR2 is YYREEE (reference sequence). In nucleotides, the CDR3 is TGTGCCAGCAGCTTTTTACTAGCGGGAACTAGCACAGATACGCAGTATTTT. Translated: CASSFLLAGTSTDTQYF.

V gene TRBV6-5 combines with J gene TRBJ2-5, with 7 bases matching TRBD1. The junction had 5 bases not matched to a gene; V was cut back by 7 bases and J by 3 bases. The CDR3 sequence is 13 residues long. Germline loops: CDR1 MNHEY, CDR2 SVGAGI. The CDR3 DNA is TGTGCCAGCAACAGGGGACCTAAAGAGACCCAGTACTTC. Translation gives CASNRGPKETQYF.

The chain is built from TRBV4-3 and TRBJ2-1; 7 bases fit TRBD2. Germline assignment: CDR1 LGHNA and CDR2 YSLEER. V gave up 4 bases and J gave up 0 bases; unmatched junction bases: 3. CDR3 length equals 15 residues. The CDR3, as DNA: TGCGCCAGCAGCCCATGGGGGGGCTCCTACAATGAGCAGTTCTTC. Protein: CASSPWGGSYNEQFF.

This chain links TRBV19 with TRBJ2-5; 7 bases line up with TRBD1. The DNA end lines up better with TRBJ2-7; the J call may be wrong. Germline CDR1 LNHDA, CDR2 SQIVND (reference sequence). The CDR3 is made up of 14 amino acids. CDR3 protein: CASSLTGISYEQYF. The CDR3 DNA reads as TGTGCCAGTAGTCTGACAGGGATATCCTACGAGCAGTACTTC.

V is TRBV10-3 and J is TRBJ2-7; D might be TRBD2 (6 bases). V lost 10 bases, J lost 4 bases, and 17 bases lay in between. CDR1 and CDR2 (germline): ENHRY, SYGVKD. The CDR3 is made up of 13 amino acids. The CDR3 loop is CATHSGGLYEQYF. The CDR3 DNA reads as TGTGCCACGCATAGTGGAGGGTTGTACGAGCAGTACTTC.

The chain has TRBV9 and TRBJ1-1; the D is unclear. Germline V lookup: CDR1 SGDLS, CDR2 YYNGEE. The CDR3 consists of 14 residues. The ends were cut back, 2 bases at V and 0 bases at J, with 8 bases in the middle. CDR3 coding DNA: TGTGCCAGCAGCGTTCAAAGCATGAACACTGAAGCTTTCTTT. Its protein is CASSVQSMNTEAFF.

The V and J genes are TRBV5-4 and TRBJ2-1, with D possibly being TRBD1 (5 bases). The CDR3 runs to 17 residues. CDR1 is SGHNT, CDR2 YYREEE, per germline (reference sequence). V gave up 5 bases and J gave up 9 bases, with 27 bases separating them. CDR3 nucleotide sequence: TGTGCCAGCAGGGAACCCAACAGGATCACTTCACGCACTGAGCAGTTCTTC. Protein: CASREPNRITSRTEQFF.

The rearrangement joins TRBV11-2 to TRBJ2-2; possibly TRBD2 for D (5 bases). V lost 1 base, J lost 6 bases, and 12 bases lay in between. Germline V lookup: CDR1 SGHAT, CDR2 FQNNGV. CDR3 length: 15 residues. The CDR3 sequence is CASSLVATGAGELFF. The CDR3 DNA follows: TGTGCCAGCAGCTTAGTGGCAACCGGGGCCGGGGAGCTGTTTTTT. Full variable domain (remainder filled in from reference TRBV11-2 and TRBJ2-2): EAGVAQSPRYKIIEKRQSVAFWCNPISGHATLYWYQQILGQGPKLLIQFQNNGVVDDSQLPKDRFSAERLKGVDSTLKIQPAKLEDSAVYLCASSLVATGAGELFFGEGSRLTVL.

The chain is built from TRBV5-6 and TRBJ1-2, with D possibly matching TRBD1 (6 bases). Trimming stripped 2 bases from V and 9 bases from J, with 23 bases between. Germline-derived CDR1 and CDR2 are SGHDT and YYEEEE. The CDR3 extends over 16 amino acids. In DNA form, the CDR3 reads TGTGCCAGCAGCTTTGGACCGACCCCAGGGGAAGGTAGCTACACCTTC. Amino acid sequence: CASSFGPTPGEGSYTF.

V and J are TRBV7-9 and TRBJ1-5; unclear D gene. V dropped 3 bases and J dropped 5 bases, with 11 bases sitting between them. This CDR3 is 14 amino acids long. Germline values: CDR1 SEHNR, CDR2 FQNEAQ (reference sequence). In DNA form, the CDR3 reads TGTGCCAGCAGCTTCTCAGGATTGGATCAGCCCCAGCATTTT. It codes for CASSFSGLDQPQHF. Supplemented by reference TRBV7-9 and TRBJ1-5, the full variable domain reads DTGVSQNPRHKITKRGQNVTFRCDPISEHNRLYWYRQTLGQGPEFLTYFQNEAQLEKSRLLSDRFSAERPKGSFSTLEIQRTEQGDSAMYLCASSFSGLDQPQHFGDGTRLSIL.

The chain uses TRBV13 and TRBJ2-5; 7 bases agree with TRBD1. The J call could be wrong; TRBJ2-7 is a better fit for the DNA end. Per germline, CDR1 PRHDT and CDR2 FYEKMQ (reference sequence). The CDR3 covers 14 residues. This CDR3 reads CASSSGTASYEQYF. As DNA, the CDR3 is TGTGCCAGCAGCTCTGGGACAGCCAGCTACGAGCAGTACTTC.

The V call is TRBV7-9, the J call TRBJ2-7, with D perhaps TRBD2 (6 bases). This CDR3 spans 16 amino acids. Germline values: CDR1 SEHNR, CDR2 FQNEAQ (reference sequence). V dropped 2 bases and J dropped 0 bases, with 14 bases sitting between them. CDR3 loop: CASSLMESGFSYEQYV. The CDR3 region has the DNA TGTGCCAGCAGCTTAATGGAAAGCGGGTTCTCCTACGAGCAGTACGTC.

The table lists this clone with a count of one. V and J are TRBV2 and TRBJ2-1, with a possible D match to TRBD2 (5 bases). Germline-derived CDR1 and CDR2 are SNHLY and FYNNEI. The V gene lost 3 bases and the J gene lost 6 bases, with 12 bases spanning the gap. The CDR3 length is 14 residues. Written as DNA, the CDR3 is TGTGCCAGCAGTGATGCTTCTAGCAGCAATGAGCAGTTCTTC. This sequence encodes CASSDASSSNEQFF. Supplemented by reference TRBV2 and TRBJ2-1, the full variable domain reads EPEVTQTPSHQVTQMGQEVILRCVPISNHLYFYWYRQILGQKVEFLVSFYNNEISEKSEIFDDQFSVERPDGSNFTLKIRSTKLEDSAMYFCASSDASSSNEQFFGPGTRLTVL.

This chain joins TRBV7-9 and TRBJ2-7; 7 bases align to TRBD1. Trimming at V came to 5 bases and at J to 4 bases, leaving 14 bases not matched to a gene. There are 16 residues in the CDR3. The germline V gene encodes CDR1 SEHNR and CDR2 FQNEAQ (reference sequence). CDR3 nucleotides: TGTGCCAGCAGCCCCCCCGGGACAGTTTCTGTATACGAGCAGTACTTC. This codes for CASSPPGTVSVYEQYF. The full variable domain, completed using reference TRBV7-9 and TRBJ2-7, is DTGVSQNPRHKITKRGQNVTFRCDPISEHNRLYWYRQTLGQGPEFLTYFQNEAQLEKSRLLSDRFSAERPKGSFSTLEIQRTEQGDSAMYLCASSPPGTVSVYEQYFGPGTRLTVT.

J is TRBJ1-6 and V is TRBV7-9; D is uncertain. The CDR3 length is 12 residues. Trimming took 7 bases from V and 9 from J, leaving 10 bases between them. Germline V CDR1 and CDR2: SEHNR, FQNEAQ (reference sequence). Here the CDR3 DNA reads TGTGCCAGCACCCAAGGCGGTTCACCCCTCCACTTT. Protein: CASTQGGSPLHF.

V is TRBV5-5 and J is TRBJ2-3; 7 bases are a match to TRBD1. The CDR3 is made up of 16 amino acids. Unmatched junction bases numbered 7, after V lost 0 bases and J lost 3 bases. CDR1 and CDR2 (germline): SGHKS, YYEKEE (reference sequence). CDR3 sequence reads: CASSLGQGIGTDTQYF. Written as DNA, the CDR3 is TGTGCCAGCAGCTTGGGACAGGGAATTGGAACAGATACGCAGTATTTT.

The rearrangement uses TRBV18 and TRBJ1-3, with 9 bases matching TRBD1. Trimming took 6 bases from V and 5 from J; bases not matched to a gene: 5. Germline CDR1 KGHSH, CDR2 LQKENI. CDR3 size: 14 residues. The CDR3 nucleotides read TGTGCCAGCTCGTCACAGGGGGCTAGAAACACCATATATTTT. This translates into CASSSQGARNTIYF.

This clone was seen only a few times. The chain combines TRBV6-1 with TRBJ1-5; a possible D gene is TRBD1 (5 bases). V dropped 5 bases and J dropped 3 bases, with 11 bases sitting between them. The CDR3 is 14 residues long. The germline V gene encodes CDR1 MNHNS and CDR2 SASEGT. CDR3 sequence: CASSLGAPNQPQHF. The CDR3 DNA is TGTGCCAGCAGTCTAGGGGCCCCCAATCAGCCCCAGCATTTT.

The chain carries TRBV4-2 and TRBJ2-5; 7 nucleotides line up with TRBD2. V dropped 7 bases and J dropped 5; count of bases not matched to a gene: 7. The germline V gene has CDR1 LGHNA and CDR2 YNFKEQ. CDR3 length: 13 residues. DNA of the CDR3: TGTGCCAGCACCGCTCTGGGGGGGGAGACCCAGTACTTC. As protein: CASTALGGETQYF.

The J gene is TRBJ1-3, the V gene TRBV5-4, with D unresolved. With 2 bases removed from V and 4 bases from J, the gap between germline ends came to 13 bases. Germline V gives CDR1 SGHNT, CDR2 YYREEE (reference sequence). The CDR3 contains 15 residues. The CDR3 loop is CASSFGSSLGNTIYF. In nucleotides, the CDR3 is TGTGCCAGCAGCTTCGGGTCTTCCTTAGGAAACACCATATATTTT.

The genes are TRBV28 and TRBJ2-7; TRBD1 aligns across 11 bases. CDR3 size: 14 residues. Germline V gene data show CDR1 as MDHEN and CDR2 as SYDVKM. The J segment lost 2 bases and the V segment lost 4 bases, leaving 1 base of the junction unmatched. The CDR3 DNA reads as TGTGCCAGCAGTTCGGGACAGGGGGCCTACGAGCAGTACTTC. This gives the protein CASSSGQGAYEQYF.

The genes are TRBV5-1 and TRBJ2-2; D not resolved. There are 14 residues in the CDR3. Deletions cut 4 bases from V and 4 bases from J, with 11 bases between. Germline loops: CDR1 SGHRS, CDR2 YFSETQ. The CDR3 loop is CASSLDVGTGELFF. CDR3 DNA: TGCGCCAGCAGCCTGGATGTCGGCACCGGGGAGCTGTTTTTT.

This clone was seen just once. This chain uses TRBV20-1 with TRBJ2-1; D gene unclear. Per the germline V gene, CDR1 is DFQATT and CDR2 is SNEGSKA (reference sequence). Trimming cost V 4 bases and J 7 bases, with 5 bases left between them. The CDR3 is made up of 10 amino acids. The CDR3 spells CSANFNEQFF. CDR3 DNA sequence: TGCAGTGCTAACTTTAATGAGCAGTTCTTC.

This rearrangement joins TRBV19 to TRBJ2-2, with D tentatively TRBD2 (6 bases). This CDR3 region has 15 residues. V lost 3 bases and J lost 1, with 9 bases in between. CDR1 and CDR2 (germline): LNHDA, SQIVND (reference sequence). CDR3 loop: CASSMAGLNTGELFF. The CDR3 DNA follows: TGTGCCAGTAGTATGGCGGGATTGAACACCGGGGAGCTGTTTTTT. Based on the CDR3 plus reference TRBV19 and TRBJ2-2, the full variable domain is DGGITQSPKYLFRKEGQNVTLSCEQNLNHDAMYWYRQDPGQGLRLIYYSQIVNDFQKGDIAEGYSVSREKKESFPLTVTSAQKNPTAFYLCASSMAGLNTGELFFGEGSRLTVL.

V and J are TRBV5-1 and TRBJ2-7; 7 bases match TRBD1. V dropped 5 bases and J dropped 3; count of bases not matched to a gene: 11. The CDR3 spans 15 residues. The germline gives CDR1 SGHRS, CDR2 YFSETQ. CDR3 sequence: CASRPGTAPVYEQYV. Here the CDR3 DNA reads TGCGCCAGCAGGCCCGGGACAGCCCCTGTCTACGAGCAGTACGTC.

The chain has TRBV7-8 and TRBJ1-6; no clear D gene. Germline V gene sequence: CDR1 SGHVS, CDR2 FQNEAQ. CDR3 size: 14 residues. Trimming shortened V by 3 bases and J by 9 bases, and 12 bases separated the two germline ends. The CDR3 DNA reads as TGTGCCAGCAGCTTGGCCGGGGATGGTTCACCCCTCCACTTT. Translating gives CASSLAGDGSPLHF.